This is a list of T cell receptor beta chains from one sample in a study of blood T cells in healthy people across ages. TCRdb used MiXCR to reprocess the 5' RACE reads, holding one entry per CDR3 protein. The table lists approximately 790,000 distinct CDR3 sequences, about 59% of them singletons. Sequenced: blood. The receptors were gathered from a man under 40 in good health. Both conserved end residues are part of each CDR3. The D gene is left open where the match is weak. Clone size is not always given. Where it is, it says once, few, many or a class for expanded clones.

V gene	J gene	D gene	clone size	CDR3 DNA	CDR3 protein
TRBV6-6	TRBJ2-7	TRBD1	-	TGTGCCAGCAGCCCAGGACAGGGGATAAACGAGCAGTACTTC	CASSPGQGINEQYF
TRBV20-1	TRBJ1-1	-	-	TGCAGTGCTAGTGAGGGACCCTACACTGAAGCTTTCTTT	CSASEGPYTEAFF
TRBV7-3	TRBJ2-1	TRBD2	-	TGTGCCAGCAGCCTCAGCGGGGGGTTATCAAATGAGCAGTTCTTC	CASSLSGGLSNEQFF
TRBV12-3/TRBV12-4	TRBJ1-4	-	-	TGTGCCAGCAGTTTAGAGGCCTCAACTAATGAAAAACTGTTTTTT	CASSLEASTNEKLFF
TRBV4-2	TRBJ1-4	-	-	TGTGCCAGCAGCCAAGGTTCGGGGCGGGAAATCACTAATGAAAAACTGTTTTTT	CASSQGSGREITNEKLFF
TRBV12-3/TRBV12-4	TRBJ2-1	-	-	TGTGCCAGCAGTTCGCAGGTGGGCTCCTACAATGAGCAGTTCTTC	CASSSQVGSYNEQFF
TRBV5-5	TRBJ2-5	TRBD1	few	TGTGCCAGCAGCCCGGGACAGGGACCGATCAAAGAGACCCAGTACTTC	CASSPGQGPIKETQYF
TRBV27	TRBJ2-4	-	few	TGTGCCAGCCAACGGTCAGGGTCGAACATTCAGTACTTC	CASQRSGSNIQYF
TRBV20-1	TRBJ1-5	TRBD1	-	TGCAGTGCTACTTTGGGACAGGGGGCCGTCGGCAATCAGCCCCAGCATTTT	CSATLGQGAVGNQPQHF
TRBV12-3/TRBV12-4	TRBJ2-7	-	once	TGTGCCAGCAGTCCAGGGTTCTCCTACAACGAGCAGTACTTC	CASSPGFSYNEQYF
TRBV3-1	TRBJ2-1	-	-	TGTGCCAGCAGCCAAGATCCCCGGGCTAGATGGGACCAGTTCTTC	CASSQDPRARWDQFF
TRBV5-5	TRBJ1-5	-	few	TGTGCCAGCAGCCGGGACACCCTGAGGCCCCAGCATTTT	CASSRDTLRPQHF
TRBV27	TRBJ2-2	TRBD2	many	TGTGCCAGCAGTTCGGGGACTAGCCCGATCACCGGGGAGCTGTTTTTT	CASSSGTSPITGELFF